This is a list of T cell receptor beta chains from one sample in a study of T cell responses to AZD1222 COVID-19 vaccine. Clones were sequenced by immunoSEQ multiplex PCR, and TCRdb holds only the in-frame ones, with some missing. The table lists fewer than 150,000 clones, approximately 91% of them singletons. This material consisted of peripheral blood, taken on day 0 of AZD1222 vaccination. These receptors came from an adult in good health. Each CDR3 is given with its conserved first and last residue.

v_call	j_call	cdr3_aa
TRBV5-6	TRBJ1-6	CASRLTNSPLHF
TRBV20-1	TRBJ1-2	CSASRRGYTF
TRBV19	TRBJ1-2	CASSRSAALNYGYTF
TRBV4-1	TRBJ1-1	CASSSDRGTEAFF
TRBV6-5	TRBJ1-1	CASLPGRAKNTEAFF
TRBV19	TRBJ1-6	CASSPGQGLNSPLHF
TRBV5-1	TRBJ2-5	CASSISGTSGGQETQYF
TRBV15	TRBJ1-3	CATSRDRGGLTLSGNTIYF
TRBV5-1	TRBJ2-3	CASSLRTGEDTQYF
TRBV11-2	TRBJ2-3	CASSSLRAGDTQYF
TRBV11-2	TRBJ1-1	CASSFGGNTEAFF
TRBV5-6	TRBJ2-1	CASSRYNEQFF
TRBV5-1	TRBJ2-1	CASSLGVREGRFDEQFF
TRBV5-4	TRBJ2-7	CASSLAMRETSSEQYF
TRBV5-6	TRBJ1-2	CASSSIDRGFGYTF
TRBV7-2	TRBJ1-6	CASSLALGTYRSPLHF
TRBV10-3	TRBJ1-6	CAISEIRGPHYNSPLHF
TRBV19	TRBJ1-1	CASSPGQFMNTEAFF
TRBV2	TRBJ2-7	CASINPGLANYEQYF
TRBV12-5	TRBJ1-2	CASGLTPSPIHGYTF
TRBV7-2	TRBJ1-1	CASSDRASKVNTEAFF
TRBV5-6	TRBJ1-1	CASSSGGGGEAFF
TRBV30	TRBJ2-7	CAWSPGSYEQYF